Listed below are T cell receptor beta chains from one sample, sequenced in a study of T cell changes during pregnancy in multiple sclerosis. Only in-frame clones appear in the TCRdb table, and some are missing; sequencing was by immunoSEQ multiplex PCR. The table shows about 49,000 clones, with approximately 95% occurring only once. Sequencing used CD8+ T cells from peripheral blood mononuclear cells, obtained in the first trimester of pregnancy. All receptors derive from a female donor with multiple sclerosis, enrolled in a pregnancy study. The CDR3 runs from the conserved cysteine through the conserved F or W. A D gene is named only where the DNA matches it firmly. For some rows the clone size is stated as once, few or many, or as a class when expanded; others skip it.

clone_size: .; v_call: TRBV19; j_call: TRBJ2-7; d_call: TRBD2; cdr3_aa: CASSIGSGSYYEQYF; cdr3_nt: TGTGCCAGTAGTATAGGTAGCGGGAGCTATTACGAGCAGTACTTC
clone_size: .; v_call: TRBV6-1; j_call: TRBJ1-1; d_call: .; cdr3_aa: CASNQGSEAFF; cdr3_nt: TGTGCCAGCAACCAGGGATCTGAAGCTTTCTTT
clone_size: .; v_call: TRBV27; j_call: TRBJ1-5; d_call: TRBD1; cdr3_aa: CASSSQGASNQPQHF; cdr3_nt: TGTGCCAGCAGTTCTCAGGGGGCAAGCAATCAGCCCCAGCATTTT
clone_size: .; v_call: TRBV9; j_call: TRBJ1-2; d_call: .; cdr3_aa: CASSVSDTNYGYTF; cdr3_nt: TGTGCCAGCAGCGTATCGGACACTAACTATGGCTACACCTTC
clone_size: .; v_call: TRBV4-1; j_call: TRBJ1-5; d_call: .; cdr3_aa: CASSPRTVNQPQHF; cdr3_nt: TGCGCCAGCAGCCCCCGCACAGTTAATCAGCCCCAGCATTTT
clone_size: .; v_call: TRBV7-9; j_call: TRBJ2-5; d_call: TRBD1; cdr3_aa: CASSFGQVATQYF; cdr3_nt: TGTGCCAGCAGCTTTGGACAGGTTGCGACCCAGTACTTC
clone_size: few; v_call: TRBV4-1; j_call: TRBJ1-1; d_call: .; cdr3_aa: CASSFDTEAFF; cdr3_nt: TGCGCCAGCAGCTTCGACACTGAAGCTTTCTTT
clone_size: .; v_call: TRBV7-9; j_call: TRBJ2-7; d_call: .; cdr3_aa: CASSPTGAAQDEQYF; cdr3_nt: TGTGCCAGCAGCCCCACTGGGGCGGCTCAGGACGAGCAGTACTTC
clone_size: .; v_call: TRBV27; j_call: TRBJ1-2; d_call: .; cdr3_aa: CASSFRWGDYGYTF; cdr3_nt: TGTGCCAGCAGTTTCCGGTGGGGGGACTATGGCTACACCTTC
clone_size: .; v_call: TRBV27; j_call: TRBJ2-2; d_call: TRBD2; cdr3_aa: CASSSGLAGPGELFF; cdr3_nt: TGTGCCAGCAGTTCGGGACTAGCGGGACCCGGGGAGCTGTTTTTT
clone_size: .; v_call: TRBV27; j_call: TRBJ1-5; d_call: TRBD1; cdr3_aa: CASSGTDNQPQHF; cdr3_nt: TGTGCCAGCAGTGGGACAGACAATCAGCCCCAGCATTTT
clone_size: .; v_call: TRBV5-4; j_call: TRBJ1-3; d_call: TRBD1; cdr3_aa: CASSNRGSGNTIYF; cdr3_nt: TGTGCCAGCAGCAACAGGGGGTCTGGAAACACCATATATTTT
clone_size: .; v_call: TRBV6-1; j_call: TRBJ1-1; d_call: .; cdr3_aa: CASSLQGTEAFF; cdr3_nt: TGTGCCAGCAGTTTACAGGGAACTGAAGCTTTCTTT
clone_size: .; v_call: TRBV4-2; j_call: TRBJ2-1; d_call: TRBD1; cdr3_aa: CASSQETGTGPNEQFF; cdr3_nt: TGTGCCAGCAGCCAAGAAACCGGGACAGGTCCCAATGAGCAGTTCTTC
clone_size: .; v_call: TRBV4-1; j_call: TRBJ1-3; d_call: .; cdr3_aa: CASSQVQATGNTIYF; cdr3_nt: TGCGCCAGCAGCCAAGTGCAGGCGACTGGAAACACCATATATTTT
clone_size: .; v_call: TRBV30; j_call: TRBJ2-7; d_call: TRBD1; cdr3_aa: CAWSAGTGVEQYF; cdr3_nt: TGTGCCTGGAGTGCCGGGACAGGGGTCGAGCAGTACTTC
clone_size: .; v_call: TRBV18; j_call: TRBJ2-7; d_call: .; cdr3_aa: CASSPADSYEQYF; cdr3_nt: TGTGCCAGCTCACCGGCGGACTCCTACGAGCAGTACTTC
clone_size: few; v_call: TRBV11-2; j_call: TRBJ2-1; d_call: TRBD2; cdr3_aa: CASSLVLAGVRDEQFF; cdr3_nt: TGTGCCAGCAGCTTGGTACTAGCGGGAGTTAGAGATGAGCAGTTCTTC
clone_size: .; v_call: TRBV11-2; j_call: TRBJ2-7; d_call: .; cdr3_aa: CASSYGSGSSYEQYF; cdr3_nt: TGTGCCAGCAGCTATGGTAGCGGAAGCTCCTACGAGCAGTACTTC
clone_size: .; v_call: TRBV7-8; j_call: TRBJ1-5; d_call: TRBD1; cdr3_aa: CASSPGQGGQPQHF; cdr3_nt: TGTGCCAGCAGCCCCGGACAGGGGGGGCAGCCCCAGCATTTT
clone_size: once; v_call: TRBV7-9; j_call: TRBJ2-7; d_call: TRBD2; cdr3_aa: CASSSFVVAGEDEQYF; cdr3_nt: TGTGCCAGCAGCTCCTTCGTCGTAGCGGGAGAGGACGAGCAGTACTTC
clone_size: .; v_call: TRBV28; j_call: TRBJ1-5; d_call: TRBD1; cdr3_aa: CASSLRGRKQPQHF; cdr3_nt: TGTGCCAGCAGCCTCAGGGGGCGCAAACAGCCCCAGCATTTT
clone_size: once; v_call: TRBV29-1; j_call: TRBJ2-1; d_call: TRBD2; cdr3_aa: CSVDGDAGEAYNEQFF; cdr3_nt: TGCAGCGTTGATGGGGATGCGGGGGAAGCCTACAATGAGCAGTTCTTC
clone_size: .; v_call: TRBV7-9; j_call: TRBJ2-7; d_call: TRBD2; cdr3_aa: CASSQLGLAPEAYF; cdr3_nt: TGTGCCAGCAGTCAGCTAGGACTAGCGCCGGAGGCGTACTTC
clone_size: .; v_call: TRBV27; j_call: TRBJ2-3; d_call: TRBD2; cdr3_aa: CASSNLLARTDTQYF; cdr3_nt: TGTGCCAGCAGTAACCTACTAGCGCGCACAGATACGCAGTATTTT
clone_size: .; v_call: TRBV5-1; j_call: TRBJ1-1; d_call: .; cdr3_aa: CASRGLPLNTEAFF; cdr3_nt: TGCGCCAGCAGGGGGCTACCTCTGAACACTGAAGCTTTCTTT
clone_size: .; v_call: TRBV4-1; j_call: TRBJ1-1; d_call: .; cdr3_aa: CASSPGVGVTEAFF; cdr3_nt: TGCGCCAGCAGCCCGGGGGTAGGGGTGACTGAAGCTTTCTTT
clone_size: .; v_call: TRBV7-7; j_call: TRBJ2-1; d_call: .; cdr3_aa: CASSLLGGASSYNEQFF; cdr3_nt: TGTGCCAGCAGCTTATTAGGCGGGGCTAGCTCCTACAATGAGCAGTTCTTC
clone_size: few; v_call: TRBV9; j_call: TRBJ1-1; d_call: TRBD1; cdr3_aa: CASSVTPGGRTEAFF; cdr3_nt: TGTGCCAGCAGCGTTACCCCAGGGGGCCGAACTGAAGCTTTCTTT
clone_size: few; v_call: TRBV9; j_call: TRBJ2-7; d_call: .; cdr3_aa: CASSSSSYEQYF; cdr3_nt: TGTGCCAGCAGCTCCTCCAGCTACGAGCAGTACTTC
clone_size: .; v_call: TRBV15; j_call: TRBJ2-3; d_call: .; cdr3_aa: CATGLALGGPDTQYF; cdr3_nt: TGTGCCACAGGTCTCGCCCTGGGCGGGCCAGATACGCAGTATTTT
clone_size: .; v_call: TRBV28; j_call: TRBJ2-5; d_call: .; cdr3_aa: CASSLRGAIQETQYF; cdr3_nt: TGTGCCAGCAGTTTAAGGGGCGCCATCCAAGAGACCCAGTACTTC
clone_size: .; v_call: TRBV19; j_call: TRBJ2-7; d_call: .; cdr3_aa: CASSMSGNEQYF; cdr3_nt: TGTGCCAGTAGTATGTCGGGGAACGAGCAGTACTTC
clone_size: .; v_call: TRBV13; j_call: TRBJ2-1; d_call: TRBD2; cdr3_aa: CASSSPSGSDNEQFF; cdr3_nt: TGTGCCAGCAGCTCCCCTAGCGGGAGTGACAATGAGCAGTTCTTC
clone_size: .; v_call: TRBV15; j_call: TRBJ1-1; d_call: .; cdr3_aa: CATSRVALGSEAFF; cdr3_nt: TGTGCCACCAGCAGAGTTGCCCTTGGGAGTGAAGCTTTCTTT
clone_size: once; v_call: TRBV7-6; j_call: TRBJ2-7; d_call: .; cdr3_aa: CASSFSGVGYEQYF; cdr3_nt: TGTGCCAGCAGCTTCTCAGGGGTCGGCTACGAGCAGTACTTC
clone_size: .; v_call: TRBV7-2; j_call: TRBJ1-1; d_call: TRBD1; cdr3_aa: CASSLEGANTEAFF; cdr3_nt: TGTGCCAGCAGCTTAGAGGGGGCAAACACTGAAGCTTTCTTT
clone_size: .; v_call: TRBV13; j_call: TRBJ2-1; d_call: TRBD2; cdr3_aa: CASSLGGTSSYNEQFF; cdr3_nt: TGTGCCAGCAGCTTAGGAGGGACTAGCTCCTACAATGAGCAGTTCTTC
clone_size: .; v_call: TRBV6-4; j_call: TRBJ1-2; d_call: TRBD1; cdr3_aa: CASRRDRDGYGYTF; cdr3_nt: TGTGCCAGCAGACGAGACAGGGACGGCTATGGCTACACCTTC
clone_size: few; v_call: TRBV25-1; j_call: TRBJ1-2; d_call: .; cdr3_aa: CASSESQGKSYGYTF; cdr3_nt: TGTGCCAGCAGTGAATCCCAGGGGAAGAGTTATGGCTACACCTTC
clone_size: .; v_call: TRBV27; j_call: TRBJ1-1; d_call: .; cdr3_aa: CASLHTGGGTEAFF; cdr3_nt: TGTGCCAGCTTACACACCGGGGGGGGAACTGAAGCTTTCTTT
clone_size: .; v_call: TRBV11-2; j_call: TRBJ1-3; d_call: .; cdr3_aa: CASSLVIPGNTIYF; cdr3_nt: TGTGCCAGCAGCTTAGTTATCCCAGGGAACACCATATATTTT
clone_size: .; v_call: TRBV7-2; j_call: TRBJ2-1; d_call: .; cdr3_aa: CASSLLHTSYNEQFF; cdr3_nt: TGTGCCAGCAGCTTACTCCACACATCCTACAATGAGCAGTTCTTC
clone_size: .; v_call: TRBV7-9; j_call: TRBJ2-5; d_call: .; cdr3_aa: CASRWGPGDKGETQYF; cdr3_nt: TGTGCCAGCAGATGGGGACCGGGAGACAAAGGAGAGACCCAGTACTTC
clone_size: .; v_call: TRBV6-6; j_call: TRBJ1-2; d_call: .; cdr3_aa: CASSYSGRAGYTF; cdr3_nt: TGTGCCAGCAGTTACTCGGGCAGGGCTGGCTACACCTTC
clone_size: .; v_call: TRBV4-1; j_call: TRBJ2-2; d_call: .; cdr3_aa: CASSQVLQNTGELFF; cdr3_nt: TGCGCCAGCAGCCAAGTTTTACAGAACACCGGGGAGCTGTTTTTT
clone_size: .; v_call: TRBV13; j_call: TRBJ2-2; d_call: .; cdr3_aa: CASSLKPVSGPEGTGELFF; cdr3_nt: TGTGCCAGCAGCTTAAAACCCGTAAGCGGGCCGGAGGGCACCGGGGAGCTGTTTTTT
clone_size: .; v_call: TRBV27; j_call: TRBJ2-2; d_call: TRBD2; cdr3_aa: CASSWGGLAGVLDTGELFF; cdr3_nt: TGTGCCAGCAGTTGGGGGGGACTAGCGGGAGTTTTGGACACCGGGGAGCTGTTTTTT
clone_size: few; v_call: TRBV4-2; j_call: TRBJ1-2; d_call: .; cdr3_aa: CASSQDGGIYGYTF; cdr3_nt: TGTGCCAGCAGCCAAGACGGAGGCATCTATGGCTACACCTTC
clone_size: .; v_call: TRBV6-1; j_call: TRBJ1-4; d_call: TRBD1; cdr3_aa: CASRGPGQGGEKLFF; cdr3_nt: TGTGCCAGCAGGGGGCCGGGACAGGGAGGTGAAAAACTGTTTTTT